This record concerns one T cell receptor (beta chain) sequence. The antigen is unknown. Germline-derived CDR1 and CDR2 are SGHKS and YYEKEE (reference sequence). V shed 2 bases and J shed 5 bases, with 17 bases lying between them. CDR3 size: 16 residues. The sample belongs to a study of post-analysis software for immune sequencing data. Background on the study: Relapsing-remitting, secondary progressive and progressive-relapsing multiple sclerosis were all included among the disease courses.

Whole-study results and caveats: The five TRBV segments detected at higher frequency in patients than in controls included TRBV5-6, TRBV5-1 and TRBV20-1.

The library was made from cDNA and included unique molecular identifiers. There were about 1 to 10 million T cells, and approximately 500,000 cDNA molecules came from them. TCRdb recomputed calls from the PCR reads with MiXCR, one row per CDR3 protein. The data contain approximately 350,000 distinct CDR3 sequences, around 33% of them singletons. The rearrangement uses TRBV5-5 and TRBJ2-1; no clear D. The TCR was taken from a girl aged 5-17 years with multiple sclerosis. Specimen: blood. The CDR3 protein is CASSFILKKRDNEQFF. For the CDR3, the DNA is TGTGCCAGCAGCTTTATTCTCAAGAAAAGAGACAATGAGCAGTTCTTC. The whole variable domain, filled in from reference TRBV5-5 and TRBJ2-1, reads DAGVTQSPTHLIKTRGQQVTLRCSPISGHKSVSWYQQVLGQGPQFIFQYYEKEERGRGNFPDRFSARQFPNYSSELNVNALLLGDSALYLCASSFILKKRDNEQFFGPGTRLTVL.